What follows are 23 T cell receptor beta chains derived from one specimen sequenced in a study of blood T cell repertoires in COVID-19. Clones were sequenced by immunoSEQ multiplex PCR, and TCRdb holds only the in-frame ones, with some missing. In the table there are 95,000 to 150,000 clones, around 74% of which are singletons. Sequenced: peripheral blood. Receptor source: a man aged 60 to 75 with acute or convalescent COVID-19.

The gene calls are TRBV19 and TRBJ1-6; the match to TRBD1 covers 10 bases. The germline V gene encodes CDR1 LNHDA and CDR2 SQIVND (reference sequence). The trim removed 6 bases at V and 0 bases at J, leaving 5 bases unmatched. The CDR3 consists of 17 residues. The CDR3 region is CASRTGQGSSYNSPLHF. The DNA for the CDR3 is TGTGCCAGTAGAACGGGACAGGGGAGCTCCTATAATTCACCCCTCCACTTT.

The chain links TRBV9 to TRBJ2-7, with D unresolved. The V end lost 3 bases, the J end lost 1 base, and 14 bases lay between the germline ends. CDR3 length: 15 residues. The germline gives CDR1 SGDLS, CDR2 YYNGEE. The CDR3 DNA follows: TGTGCCAGCAGCGAGAGGCCGTTAGGTTCCTACGAGCAGTACTTC. This gives the protein CASSERPLGSYEQYF.

Only a few counts were recorded for this clone. This rearrangement joins TRBV30 to TRBJ1-3; D perhaps matches TRBD1 (5 bases). V lost 0 bases to trimming and J lost 0 bases, with 9 bases between them. The CDR3 is 15 residues long. Germline values: CDR1 GTSNPN, CDR2 SVGIG (reference sequence). The CDR3 is CAWSVRTNSGNTIYF. The CDR3 DNA sequence: TGTGCCTGGAGTGTGAGGACAAACTCTGGAAACACCATATATTTT.

CDR3 in DNA: TGTGCCTGTGCTCCGGGGAGTCACGACTATGGCTACACCTTC. Amino acids: CACAPGSHDYGYTF. The chain couples TRBV6-5 to TRBJ1-2, with D unresolved. The CDR3 spans 14 residues. Germline CDR1 reads MNHEY; CDR2 reads SVGAGI. V shed 11 bases and J shed 3 bases, with 19 bases lying between them.

V usage is TRBV7-3 and J usage is TRBJ2-1, with 8 bases lining up with TRBD1. Germline CDR1 reads SGHTA; CDR2 reads FQGTGA. The CDR3 consists of 17 residues. Germline trimming cut 3 bases from V and 7 bases from J; bases unmatched to any gene: 14. CDR3 region: CASSLESGGALQNEQFF. CDR3 nucleotides: TGTGCCAGCAGCTTGGAGTCAGGGGGCGCGTTACAAAATGAGCAGTTCTTC.

This clone has a handful of counts. The chain has TRBV11-3 and TRBJ2-5, with TRBD2 identical over 15 bases. The CDR3 extends over 17 amino acids. Germline CDR1 reads SGHNT; CDR2 reads YENEEA. Losses at the gene ends were 2 bases for V and 4 bases for J; bases not matched to a gene: 5. CDR3 nucleotide sequence: TGTGCCAGCAGCTTATCCTCGGGACTAGCGGGAGGAGAGACCCAGTACTTC. It encodes CASSLSSGLAGGETQYF. Variable domain in full (rest from reference TRBV11-3 and TRBJ2-5): EAGVVQSPRYKIIEKKQPVAFWCNPISGHNTLYWYLQNLGQGPELLIRYENEEAVDDSQLPKDRFSAERLKGVDSTLKIQPAELGDSAVYLCASSLSSGLAGGETQYFGPGTRLLVL.

This clone was recorded a few times. The chain has TRBV14 and TRBJ1-2; D is perhaps TRBD1 (5 bases). Germline V CDR1 and CDR2: SGHDN, FVKESK. V dropped 0 bases and J dropped 2 bases, with 10 bases sitting between them. This CDR3 contains 15 residues. This CDR3 reads CASSQEAGRNYGYTF. DNA for the CDR3: TGTGCCAGCAGCCAAGAGGCAGGGAGGAACTATGGCTACACCTTC.

This clone was observed many times. The rearrangement links TRBV9 to TRBJ2-2; 7 positions agree with TRBD2. Germline values: CDR1 SGDLS, CDR2 YYNGEE. This CDR3 is built from 16 residues. V trimming: 0 bases; J trimming: 3 bases; junction bases outside the gene matches: 5. Here the CDR3 reads CASSVDVGGYTGELFF. CDR3 nucleotide sequence: TGTGCCAGCAGCGTAGATGTGGGAGGGTACACCGGGGAGCTGTTTTTT.

The chain is built from TRBV9 and TRBJ1-2, with 8 bases fitting TRBD1. The germline CDR1 and CDR2 sequences are SGDLS and YYNGEE. V trimming: 3 bases; J trimming: 0 bases; junction bases outside the gene matches: 4. The CDR3 is made up of 15 amino acids. The CDR3 loop reads CASSGPTGANYGYTF. The CDR3 DNA reads as TGTGCCAGCAGCGGGCCGACAGGGGCTAACTATGGCTACACCTTC.

This clone was recorded only once. V usage is TRBV7-9 and J usage is TRBJ1-4, with 7 bases lining up with TRBD1. The CDR3 totals 16 residues. Germline V CDR1 and CDR2: SEHNR, FQNEAQ (reference sequence). J lost 6 bases, V lost 5 bases, and 12 bases had no gene match. The CDR3 sequence is CASSGLTGTGDEKLFF. The CDR3 region has the DNA TGTGCCAGCAGCGGACTGACAGGGACCGGGGATGAAAAACTGTTTTTT.

V usage is TRBV28 and J usage is TRBJ2-7; the match to TRBD2 covers 10 bases. The CDR3 is 14 residues long. V shed 10 bases, J shed 3 bases, and the junction held 9 bases outside the gene matches. Germline V CDR1 and CDR2: MDHEN, SYDVKM. CDR3 in amino acids: CATTVAGGLYEQYF. The CDR3 DNA follows: TGTGCCACTACAGTAGCGGGAGGCCTCTACGAGCAGTACTTC.

Written as DNA, the CDR3 is TGTGCCAGCAGCTCCGCAGGGTCTATCAGTCAGCCCCAGCATTTT. Amino acid sequence: CASSSAGSISQPQHF. The chain carries TRBV28 and TRBJ1-5; D may be TRBD1 (5 bases). Germline assignment: CDR1 MDHEN and CDR2 SYDVKM. Trimming took off 6 bases at V and 6 bases at J, with 18 bases between the two ends. The CDR3 is 15 residues long. Filled out from reference TRBV28 and TRBJ1-5, the complete variable domain reads DVKVTQSSRYLVKRTGEKVFLECVQDMDHENMFWYRQDPGLGLRLIYFSYDVKMKEKGDIPEGYSVSREKKERFSLILESASTNQTSMYLCASSSAGSISQPQHFGDGTRLSIL.

The chain couples TRBV29-1 to TRBJ1-2; the match to TRBD1 covers 7 bases. The CDR3 spans 12 residues. V was pared by 4 bases and J by 6 bases, with 5 bases of the junction left unmatched. Germline V gene lookup returns CDR1 SQVTM and CDR2 ANQGSEA. CDR3 sequence reads: CSVGGQANGYTF. The CDR3 nucleotides read TGCAGCGTTGGAGGACAGGCTAATGGCTACACCTTC. Variable domain in full (rest from reference TRBV29-1 and TRBJ1-2): SAVISQKPSRDICQRGTSLTIQCQVDSQVTMMFWYRQQPGQSLTLIATANQGSEATYESGFVIDKFPISRPNLTFSTLTVSNMSPEDSSIYLCSVGGQANGYTFGSGTRLTVV.

The chain uses TRBV19 and TRBJ2-1; 14 nucleotides agree with TRBD2. The V and J ends lost 7 bases and 0 bases, in that order; junction bases with no gene match: 11. Per the germline V gene, CDR1 is LNHDA and CDR2 is SQIVND (reference sequence). This CDR3 spans 19 amino acids. Written as DNA, the CDR3 is TGTGCCAGTAAGAAAGGACTAGCGGGAGGCTCGAGCTCCTACAATGAGCAGTTCTTC. It specifies CASKKGLAGGSSSYNEQFF.

This clone occurred a few times. The chain has TRBV14 and TRBJ2-2; 12 bases align to TRBD2. This CDR3 is built from 16 residues. Losses at the gene ends were 4 bases for V and 2 bases for J; bases not matched to a gene: 2. The germline CDR1 and CDR2 sequences are SGHDN and FVKESK. In DNA form, the CDR3 reads TGTGCCAGCAGCCGACTAGCGGGGGATAACACCGGGGAGCTGTTTTTT. Translation: CASSRLAGDNTGELFF.

The V and J genes are TRBV5-6 and TRBJ1-3, with unresolved D. Germline loops: CDR1 SGHDT, CDR2 YYEEEE. The CDR3 covers 15 residues. Between the trimmed V and J ends, which lost 3 bases and 0 bases, there was a span of 10 bases. CDR3 loop: CASSSWSSSGNTIYF. The CDR3 DNA sequence: TGTGCCAGCAGCTCGTGGTCCAGCTCTGGAAACACCATATATTTT.

The chain employs TRBV6-5 and TRBJ1-6; 8 bases map to TRBD1. Trimming at V came to 8 bases and at J to 7 bases, leaving 7 bases not matched to a gene. There are 14 residues in the CDR3. In germline, CDR1 is MNHEY, CDR2 SVGAGI. The CDR3 bases are TGTGCCAGCGATAGGACAGGGCTAAATTCACCCCTCCACTTT. It encodes CASDRTGLNSPLHF.

This clone was seen a handful of times. The V and J genes are TRBV13 and TRBJ1-2, with no clear D. Trimming stripped 3 bases from V and 4 bases from J, with 12 bases between. The CDR3 length is 14 residues. Germline loops: CDR1 PRHDT, CDR2 FYEKMQ (reference sequence). The CDR3 spells CASSFNRAFYGYTF. Written as DNA, the CDR3 is TGTGCCAGCAGCTTTAACAGAGCATTCTATGGCTACACCTTC.

The chain couples TRBV20-1 to TRBJ2-7, with unresolved D. The germline CDR1 and CDR2 sequences are DFQATT and SNEGSKA (reference sequence). This CDR3 is built from 12 residues. V lost 3 bases to trimming and J lost 5 bases, with 11 bases between them. CDR3 protein: CSASFQSHEQYF. In DNA, the CDR3 is TGCAGTGCTAGTTTTCAGTCCCACGAGCAGTACTTC.

This chain links TRBV5-5 with TRBJ2-1; D uncertain. The CDR3 is 15 amino acids. Germline V gives CDR1 SGHKS, CDR2 YYEKEE (reference sequence). V lost 0 bases and J lost 8, with 15 bases in between. The DNA of the CDR3 is TGTGCCAGCAGCTTGGTTTTAGTAGGTGAGGATGAGCAGTTCTTC. It yields the protein CASSLVLVGEDEQFF.

The CDR3 DNA reads TGTGCCAGCAGCGATCCGGGACAGGGGGCGCGGGACACTGAAGCTTTCTTT. This gives the protein CASSDPGQGARDTEAFF. The V gene is TRBV9, the J gene TRBJ1-1; 12 nucleotides agree with TRBD1. The germline gives CDR1 SGDLS, CDR2 YYNGEE. The V segment lost 3 bases and the J segment 3 bases; nucleotides outside the gene matches: 9. The CDR3 runs to 17 residues. Variable domain in full (rest from reference TRBV9 and TRBJ1-1): DSGVTQTPKHLITATGQRVTLRCSPRSGDLSVYWYQQSLDQGLQFLIQYYNGEERAKGNILERFSAQQFPDLHSELNLSSLELGDSALYFCASSDPGQGARDTEAFFGQGTRLTVV.

J is TRBJ1-3 and V is TRBV7-2, with D possibly matching TRBD1 (5 bases). Trimming removed 6 bases at V and 0 bases at J, with 12 bases between. This CDR3 contains 15 residues. CDR1 SGHTA and CDR2 FQGNSA come from the germline V gene. The CDR3 spells CASRRAGGSGNTIYF. CDR3 sequence (DNA): TGTGCCAGCAGACGCGCGGGGGGCTCTGGAAACACCATATATTTT.

A few counts support this clone. The chain employs TRBV12-3 or TRBV12-4 and TRBJ2-6, with a possible D match to TRBD1 (5 bases). V lost 5 bases and J 14 bases, leaving 13 bases between the germline ends. The CDR3 sequence is 12 residues long. This CDR3 reads CASSIATAFLTF. The DNA for the CDR3 is TGTGCCAGCAGTATTGCGACAGCATTCCTGACTTTC.